This T cell receptor beta chain was identified in a study of CD8 T cells in Susac syndrome. When the RNA was reverse transcribed, random hexamers were used with an input of 0.5 to 1 ug. TCRdb analysed the immunoSEQ multiplex PCR reads with MiXCR anew, one entry per CDR3 protein. In the table there are about 60,000 distinct CDR3 sequences, approximately 90% of which are singletons. This TCR was sampled from a human donor in good health. The sequencing input was CD8+ T cells from PBMCs.

The CDR3 sequence: CASMSGYNSPLHF. CDR3 bases: TGTGCCAGCATGTCGGGGTATAATTCACCCCTCCACTTT. The chain joins TRBV12-3 or TRBV12-4 to TRBJ1-6; no clear D gene. V was cut by 7 bases and J by 4 bases, with 8 bases left in between. The CDR3 is made up of 13 amino acids.